This TCR beta chain was observed in a study of shared clonotypes between healthy human individuals. Genomic DNA of each subset was evenly split across several immunoSEQ plates. The authors' processing: ImmunoSEQ sequences covered only the junction and lacked quality scores; filtering therefore differed. TCRdb's copy holds only in-frame clones and misses some; the assay was immunoSEQ multiplex PCR. V, J and clone size are taken as reported in that table, and D and trimming were inferred from the DNA itself. The sample comprises approximately 2.1 million clones, roughly 93% of which are singletons, and 0.39% rests with the top ten. This clone was seen a single time. The antigen is undetermined. The sample has other DNA sequences that encode this CDR3 too. General observations from the study: Non-shared clonotypes were found to have lower generation probabilities than the clonotypes that were shared by all four of the sorted-subset donors.

After removal of 4 bases from V and 3 bases from J, the junction contained 3 bases not matched to a gene. CDR1 and CDR2 from the germline V gene are SGHNT and YYREEE (reference sequence). The CDR3 extends over 14 amino acids. This sequence was found in a man aged 18 to 29 in good health. Some clones in this sample may be carry-over from other donors' samples. The material sequenced was naive CD4+ T cells from PBMCs. Subset meaning: CD45RA+ positively selected. The chain is built from TRBV5-4 and TRBJ2-3; 9 bases agree with TRBD2. CDR3: CASSVSGRTDTQYF. CDR3 sequence (DNA): TGTGCCAGCAGCGTAAGCGGGAGGACAGATACGCAGTATTTT. Full variable domain (outside the CDR3, taken from reference TRBV5-4 and TRBJ2-3): ETGVTQSPTHLIKTRGQQVTLRCSSQSGHNTVSWYQQALGQGPQFIFQYYREEENGRGNFPPRFSGLQFPNYSSELNVNALELDDSALYLCASSVSGRTDTQYFGPGTRLTVL.